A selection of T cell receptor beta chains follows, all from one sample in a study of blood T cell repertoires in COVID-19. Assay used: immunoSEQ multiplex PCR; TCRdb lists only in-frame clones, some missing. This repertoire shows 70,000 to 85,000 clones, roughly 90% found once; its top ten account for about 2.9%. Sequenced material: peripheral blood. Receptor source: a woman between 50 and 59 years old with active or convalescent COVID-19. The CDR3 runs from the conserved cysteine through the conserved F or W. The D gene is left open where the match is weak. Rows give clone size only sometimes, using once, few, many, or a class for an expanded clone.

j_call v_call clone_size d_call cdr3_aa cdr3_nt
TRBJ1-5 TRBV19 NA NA CASSIRHSQGSYNNQPQHF TGTGCCAGTAGTATTCGACATTCACAGGGATCCTACAATAATCAGCCCCAGCATTTT
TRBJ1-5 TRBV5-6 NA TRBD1 CASSLEGANQPQHF TGTGCCAGCAGCTTGGAGGGGGCGAATCAGCCCCAGCATTTT
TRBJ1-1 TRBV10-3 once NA CAINPTGRNTEAFF TGTGCCATCAACCCCACAGGACGGAACACTGAAGCTTTCTTT
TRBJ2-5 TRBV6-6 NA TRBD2 CASSRPVLAGGQETQYF TGTGCCAGCAGCCGACCGGTGTTAGCGGGGGGGCAAGAGACCCAGTACTTC
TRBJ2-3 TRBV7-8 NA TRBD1 CASSPEGQGNPGWYF TGTGCCAGCAGCCCCGAGGGACAGGGGAACCCTGGGTGGTATTTT
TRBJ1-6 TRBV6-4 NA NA CASSDSMGKLHF TGTGCCAGCAGTGACTCTATGGGCAAACTCCACTTT
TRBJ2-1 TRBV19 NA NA CASSWQGSYNEQFF TGTGCCAGTAGTTGGCAGGGATCCTACAATGAGCAGTTCTTC
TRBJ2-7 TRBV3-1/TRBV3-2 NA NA CASSQAPAGEQYF TGTGCCAGCAGCCAAGCCCCCGCGGGGGAGCAGTACTTC
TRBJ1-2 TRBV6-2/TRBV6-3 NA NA CASSYGAGTYYGYTF TGTGCCAGCAGTTACGGGGCAGGAACCTACTATGGCTACACCTTC
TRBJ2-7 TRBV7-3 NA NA CASSPKGGVYEQYF TGTGCCAGCAGCCCAAAAGGAGGGGTATACGAGCAGTACTTC
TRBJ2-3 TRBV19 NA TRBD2 CASSIASGGLDTQYF TGTGCCAGTAGTATAGCTAGCGGGGGTCTAGATACGCAGTATTTT
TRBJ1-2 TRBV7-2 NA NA CASSSAVGGYTF TGTGCCAGCAGCTCAGCGGTTGGCGGCTACACCTTC
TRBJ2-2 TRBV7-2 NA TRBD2 CASSSFPRGGGELFF TGTGCCAGCAGCTCCTTCCCGCGGGGGGGCGGGGAGCTGTTTTTT
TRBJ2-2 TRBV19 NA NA CASRYLNTGELFF TGTGCCAGTAGATATCTGAACACCGGGGAGCTGTTTTTT
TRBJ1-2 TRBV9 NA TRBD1 CASSIRDRDYGYTF TGTGCCAGCAGCATCCGGGACAGGGACTATGGCTACACCTTC
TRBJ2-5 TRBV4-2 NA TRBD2 CASSLAGGEETQYF TGTGCCAGCAGCCTGGCGGGGGGCGAAGAGACCCAGTACTTC
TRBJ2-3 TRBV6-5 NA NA CASSYSINRPDTQYF TGTGCCAGCAGTTACTCGATCAACAGACCCGATACGCAGTATTTT
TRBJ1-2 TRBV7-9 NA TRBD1 CASSLASQGNYGYTF TGTGCCAGCAGCTTAGCCTCACAGGGGAACTATGGCTACACCTTC
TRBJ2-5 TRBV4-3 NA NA CASSQDWGVQETQYF TGCGCCAGCAGCCAAGATTGGGGGGTCCAAGAGACCCAGTACTTC
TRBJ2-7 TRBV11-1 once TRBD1 CASSPTGGLGYEQYF TGTGCCAGCAGCCCCACAGGGGGGTTAGGCTACGAGCAGTACTTC
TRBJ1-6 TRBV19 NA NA CASSKVAAGSGSYNSPLHF TGTGCCAGTAGTAAGGTGGCAGCGGGGTCCGGCTCCTATAATTCACCCCTCCACTTT
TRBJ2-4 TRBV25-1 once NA CASSSQAKNIQYF TGTGCCAGCAGTTCCCAAGCCAAAAACATTCAGTACTTC
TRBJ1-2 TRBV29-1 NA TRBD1 CSTRTGGYGYTF TGCAGCACTAGGACAGGGGGCTATGGCTACACCTTC
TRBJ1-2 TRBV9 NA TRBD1 CASSTGAGNYGYTF TGTGCCAGCAGCACAGGGGCAGGAAACTATGGCTACACCTTC
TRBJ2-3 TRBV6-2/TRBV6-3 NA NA CASSYSRQRLTDTQYF TGTGCCAGCAGTTACTCGAGGCAGCGTCTCACAGATACGCAGTATTTT
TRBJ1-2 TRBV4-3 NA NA CASRGRGGYGYTF TGCGCCAGCAGAGGGAGGGGCGGCTATGGCTACACCTTC
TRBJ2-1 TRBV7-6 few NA CASSSYTASYNEQFF TGTGCCAGCAGTTCCTACACAGCCTCCTACAATGAGCAGTTCTTC
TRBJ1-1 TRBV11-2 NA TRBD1 CASSKTGVGDTEAFF TGTGCCAGCAGCAAAACAGGGGTAGGGGACACTGAAGCTTTCTTT
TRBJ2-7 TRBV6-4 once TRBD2 CASSLTSGGYEQYF TGTGCCAGCAGTCTGACTAGCGGGGGCTACGAGCAGTACTTC
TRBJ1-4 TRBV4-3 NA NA CASSQFTGTNEKLFF TGCGCCAGCAGCCAGTTTACAGGGACTAATGAAAAACTGTTTTTT
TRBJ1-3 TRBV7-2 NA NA CASSLGAAGNTIYF TGTGCCAGCAGCTTAGGGGCCGCTGGAAACACCATATATTTT
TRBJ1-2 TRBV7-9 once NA CASSLRGGGYTF TGTGCCAGCAGCTTGAGAGGGGGTGGCTACACCTTC
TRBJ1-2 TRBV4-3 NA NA CASSPRTALYGYTF TGCGCCAGCAGCCCGAGGACAGCCCTGTATGGCTACACCTTC
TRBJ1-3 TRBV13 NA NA CASSSGGSSGNTIYF TGTGCCAGCAGCTCCGGCGGCAGCTCTGGAAACACCATATATTTT
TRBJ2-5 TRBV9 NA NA CASSAGVRETQYF TGTGCCAGCAGCGCCGGGGTGAGGGAGACCCAGTACTTC
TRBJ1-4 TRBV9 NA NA CASSARTGSAGEKLFF TGTGCCAGCAGCGCCCGAACAGGGTCGGCTGGTGAAAAACTGTTTTTT
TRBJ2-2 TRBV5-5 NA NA CASSLATSMNTGELFF TGTGCCAGCAGCTTGGCCACTAGTATGAACACCGGGGAGCTGTTTTTT
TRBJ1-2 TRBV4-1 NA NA CASSQDPGTSNYGYTF TGCGCCAGCAGCCAAGACCCCGGGACATCCAACTATGGCTACACCTTC
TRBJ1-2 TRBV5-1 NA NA CASSLDRSTYGYTF TGCGCCAGCAGCTTGGACAGGAGCACCTATGGCTACACCTTC
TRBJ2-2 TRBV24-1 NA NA CAIQGMNTGELFF TGTGCCATCCAGGGGATGAACACCGGGGAGCTGTTTTTT
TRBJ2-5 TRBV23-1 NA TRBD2 CASSQRTTGTSGGPSEETQYF TGCGCCAGCAGTCAACGCACGACCGGGACTAGCGGGGGGCCCTCGGAAGAGACCCAGTACTTC
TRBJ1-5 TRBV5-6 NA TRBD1 CASSVSGGGGQPQHF TGTGCCAGCAGCGTTTCAGGGGGCGGTGGTCAGCCCCAGCATTTT
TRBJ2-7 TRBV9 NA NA CASSVEGTATYEQYF TGTGCCAGCAGCGTAGAAGGTACAGCTACCTACGAGCAGTACTTC
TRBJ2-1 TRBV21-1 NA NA CAPVPVEQFF TGTGCCCCCGTACCGGTTGAGCAGTTCTTC
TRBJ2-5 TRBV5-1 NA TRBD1 CASSSLGQVGGETQYF TGCGCCAGCAGCTCCCTAGGACAGGTCGGCGGGGAGACCCAGTACTTC
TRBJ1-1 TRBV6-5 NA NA CASSYERRNTEAFF TGTGCCAGCAGTTACGAAAGGAGGAACACTGAAGCTTTCTTT
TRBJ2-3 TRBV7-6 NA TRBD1 CASGHRGRGADTQYF TGTGCCAGCGGTCACAGGGGGCGCGGGGCAGATACGCAGTATTTT
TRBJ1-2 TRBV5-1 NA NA CASSPTPGGNSYGYTF TGCGCCAGCAGCCCGACCCCGGGGGGCAATAGCTATGGCTACACCTTC
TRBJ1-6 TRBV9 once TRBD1 CASSASGTGGKSPLHF TGTGCCAGCAGCGCCTCCGGGACAGGGGGAAAATCACCCCTCCACTTT
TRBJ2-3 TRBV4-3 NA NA CASSQDLGLNLGAPDTQYF TGCGCCAGCAGCCAAGATTTGGGGCTAAACCTTGGGGCCCCAGATACGCAGTATTTT
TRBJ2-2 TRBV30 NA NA CAWSPNGVGELFF TGTGCCTGGAGTCCGAACGGGGTCGGGGAGCTGTTTTTT
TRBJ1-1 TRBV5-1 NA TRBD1 CASSLTGATEAFF TGCGCCAGCAGCTTAACAGGGGCCACTGAAGCTTTCTTT
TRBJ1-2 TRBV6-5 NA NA CASSYWQGGYTF TGTGCCAGCAGTTACTGGCAGGGAGGCTACACCTTC
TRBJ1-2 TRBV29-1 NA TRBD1 CSVDTGQVGGYTF TGCAGCGTTGATACAGGACAGGTTGGTGGCTACACCTTC
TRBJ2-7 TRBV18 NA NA CASSPPGREQYF TGTGCCAGCTCACCACCGGGGAGAGAGCAGTACTTC
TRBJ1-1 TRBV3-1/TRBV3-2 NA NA CASSQEGGGPEAFF TGTGCCAGCAGCCAGGAAGGGGGGGGACCTGAAGCTTTCTTT
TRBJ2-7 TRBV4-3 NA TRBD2 CASSRGLAQYEQYF TGCGCCAGCAGCCGGGGACTAGCTCAGTACGAGCAGTACTTC
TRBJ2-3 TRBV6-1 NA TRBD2 CASSDSGASTDTQYF TGTGCCAGCAGTGATAGCGGGGCTAGCACAGATACGCAGTATTTT
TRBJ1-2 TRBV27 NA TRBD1 CASSLDRGRHGYTF TGTGCCAGCAGTCTGGACAGGGGACGTCATGGCTACACCTTC
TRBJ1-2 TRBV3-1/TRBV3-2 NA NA CASSQVMYRQVYGYTF TGTGCCAGCAGCCAAGTGATGTATAGGCAGGTCTATGGCTACACCTTC